These 19 T cell receptor beta chains came from one sample sequenced in a study of early T cells in non-severe SARS-CoV-2 infection. TCRdb reanalysed the 5' RACE reads using MiXCR and keeps one entry per CDR3 protein. The profile shows more than 35,000 distinct CDR3 sequences, around 5% of them singletons. Sequencing was performed on whole blood. The receptor source for this set is an adult who was a healthcare worker with PCR-confirmed SARS-CoV-2 infection or an uninfected control (not recorded which).

This clonotype has at least ten counts. The CDR3, as DNA: TGTGCCAGCAGTTACACGTTCGTCGGGACAGGGGAATACGAGCAGTACTTC. It yields the protein CASSYTFVGTGEYEQYF. The rearrangement links TRBV6-5 to TRBJ2-7; 10 bases are a match to TRBD1. The CDR3 spans 17 residues. CDR1 MNHEY and CDR2 SVGAGI come from the germline V gene. Trimming cost V 2 bases and J 4 bases; bases outside gene matches: 11.

In its sample, this clonotype was seen many times. The V call is TRBV6-1, the J call TRBJ2-3; tentatively, D is TRBD1 (6 bases). CDR1 and CDR2 from the germline V gene are MNHNS and SASEGT. The CDR3 is 16 amino acids. Trimming stripped 4 bases from V and 4 bases from J, with 18 bases between. The CDR3: CASSASGQNRADTQYF. For the CDR3, the DNA is TGTGCCAGCAGTGCCTCGGGACAAAATCGGGCAGATACGCAGTATTTT.

This clonotype was counted many times. The CDR3 spells CASSHKNIQYF. In DNA form, the CDR3 reads TGTGCCAGCAGTCACAAGAACATTCAGTACTTC. The gene calls are TRBV12-3 or TRBV12-4 and TRBJ2-4, with D unclear. V shed 5 bases and J shed 7 bases, with 6 bases lying between them. The CDR3 extends over 11 amino acids.

The chain employs TRBV12-5 and TRBJ2-4; tentative D call: TRBD2 (6 bases). The length of the CDR3 is 13 residues. V lost 6 bases, J lost 4 bases, and 10 bases lay in between. Germline CDR1 reads LGHNT; CDR2 reads FRNRAP. The CDR3, as DNA: TGTGCTAGTGGCGGGGGTAGGAAAAACATTCAGTACTTC. Its protein product is CASGGGRKNIQYF.

This sequence joins TRBV19 and TRBJ1-5; D is unclear. This CDR3 is 12 amino acids long. Per germline, CDR1 LNHDA and CDR2 SQIVND (reference sequence). Trimming pared 4 bases from V and 6 bases from J, leaving 7 bases between. CDR3 nucleotide sequence: TGTGCCAGTAGTAACCCCTCTCAGCCCCAGCATTTT. Its translation: CASSNPSQPQHF.

By its share, this clonotype is medium-sized. This sequence joins TRBV27 and TRBJ1-1; D uncertain. CDR1 MNHEY and CDR2 SMNVEV come from the germline V gene (reference sequence). The CDR3 spans 13 residues. V lost 0 bases and J lost 4, with 6 bases in between. For the CDR3, the DNA is TGTGCCAGCAGTTTATCCCGAATCACTGAAGCTTTCTTT. Encoded protein: CASSLSRITEAFF.

As to this clonotype: This likely comes from a read error, as the CDR3 has no conserved phenylalanine or tryptophan at its end. The chain uses TRBV24-1 and TRBJ1-1; no clear D gene. With 5 bases removed from V and 0 bases from J, the gap between germline ends came to 6 bases. The V gene's germline CDR1 is KGHDR and CDR2 SFDVKD. This CDR3 is built from 13 residues. This chain's CDR3 is CATSGAMNTEAFL. The DNA of the CDR3 is TGTGCCACCAGTGGGGCAATGAACACTGAAGCTTTCTTA.

This chain links TRBV27 with TRBJ1-3; D is unresolved. The germline gives CDR1 MNHEY, CDR2 SMNVEV (reference sequence). CDR3 length: 14 amino acids. Trimming removed 6 bases from V and 2 bases from J, with 11 bases in between. CDR3 coding DNA: TGTGCCAGCAGCTTAGGTATTACTGGAAACACCATATATTTT. Protein sequence: CASSLGITGNTIYF.

This clonotype has a count of ten or more. The V and J genes are TRBV4-2 and TRBJ2-7, with TRBD2 matching 10 bases. The V and J ends lost 5 bases and 0 bases, in that order; junction bases with no gene match: 4. Per the germline V gene, CDR1 is LGHNA and CDR2 is YNFKEQ. The length of the CDR3 is 15 residues. The DNA for the CDR3 is TGTGCCAGCAGCTCCCTAGCGGGGGCCTCCTACGAGCAGTACTTC. This gives the protein CASSSLAGASYEQYF.

The V call is TRBV7-9, the J call TRBJ2-5; tentatively, D is TRBD2 (6 bases). Trimming left V 4 bases short and J 3 bases short, with 18 bases between. This CDR3 contains 16 residues. Germline CDR1 and CDR2: SEHNR and FQNEAQ (reference sequence). DNA for the CDR3: TGTGCCAGCAGCTATGGTGGGGCTAGCGTAGAAGAGACCCAGTACTTC. Translating it yields CASSYGGASVEETQYF.

This clonotype was counted a few times. The V gene is TRBV19, the J gene TRBJ2-1; 10 positions agree with TRBD2. Germline CDR1 LNHDA, CDR2 SQIVND (reference sequence). The CDR3 extends over 15 amino acids. V dropped 8 bases and J dropped 6; count of bases not matched to a gene: 10. CDR3 DNA: TGTGCCAGTGGGGGGAGCGGGAGGGCCACCAATGAGCAGTTCTTC. It codes for CASGGSGRATNEQFF.

The V and J genes are TRBV7-6 and TRBJ2-7; the D gene could be TRBD1 or TRBD2 (5 bases each). Germline V CDR1 and CDR2: SGHVS, FNYEAQ. The CDR3 runs 14 residues. V lost 4 bases and J lost 3, with 13 bases in between. CDR3 loop: CASSSGTDVYEQYF. DNA for the CDR3: TGTGCCAGCAGCTCCGGGACGGACGTCTACGAGCAGTACTTC.

This clonotype turned up a few times. This sequence joins TRBV20-1 and TRBJ2-7; TRBD2 might be the D (5 bases). The V gene lost 3 bases and the J gene lost 9 bases, with 15 bases spanning the gap. CDR3 size: 12 residues. The germline V gene encodes CDR1 DFQATT and CDR2 SNEGSKA (reference sequence). CDR3 DNA: TGCAGTGCTAGCCCCCCCAAGAGCGGGCAGTACTTC. Residues: CSASPPKSGQYF.

In this sample, this clonotype turned up many times. The chain couples TRBV12-5 to TRBJ2-5; perhaps TRBD2 as D (5 bases). The CDR3 covers 13 residues. The V gene lost 5 bases and the J gene lost 5 bases, with 12 bases spanning the gap. Germline loops: CDR1 LGHNT, CDR2 FRNRAP. The CDR3 here is CASGIGNLETQYF. CDR3 nucleotide sequence: TGTGCTAGTGGTATCGGGAACTTGGAGACCCAGTACTTC.

This clonotype was observed at least ten times. The chain employs TRBV20-1 and TRBJ2-3; D remains ambiguous. CDR3 length equals 11 residues. Trimming took off 0 bases at V and 7 bases at J, with 5 bases between the two ends. CDR1 is DFQATT and CDR2 is SNEGSKA in the germline V gene (reference sequence). This chain's CDR3 is CSARDPNTQYF. CDR3 nucleotides: TGCAGTGCTAGAGATCCCAATACGCAGTATTTT.

This clonotype was recorded many times. J is TRBJ1-2 and V is TRBV12-3 or TRBV12-4; 7 nucleotides align to TRBD1. This CDR3 comprises 12 residues. V shed 3 bases and J 8 bases; nucleotides not matched to a gene: 3. The CDR3 nucleotides read TGTGCCAGCAGTTTGGCACAGGGGGGCTACACCTTC. Translation gives CASSLAQGGYTF.

This clonotype has at least ten counts. The genes are TRBV10-3 and TRBJ2-3; possibly TRBD1 for D (6 bases). Germline-derived CDR1 and CDR2 are ENHRY and SYGVKD. The CDR3 spans 13 residues. Trimming left V 6 bases short and J 0 bases short, with 7 bases between. This CDR3 is CAIRGQSTDTQYF. As DNA, the CDR3 is TGTGCCATCAGAGGACAGAGCACAGATACGCAGTATTTT.

This clonotype occurred many times. The CDR3 reads CASSLSQNTEAFF. The DNA of the CDR3 is TGTGCCAGCAGCTTAAGTCAGAACACTGAAGCTTTCTTT. The gene calls are TRBV7-9 and TRBJ1-1; the D is unclear. Between the trimmed V and J ends, which lost 2 bases and 1 base, there was a span of 5 bases. Germline-derived CDR1 and CDR2 are SEHNR and FQNEAQ (reference sequence). The CDR3 sequence is 13 residues long.

This clonotype was detected ten times or more. This chain joins TRBV24-1 and TRBJ2-5; D possibly corresponds to TRBD2 (5 bases). CDR3 length: 14 residues. CDR1 and CDR2 (germline): KGHDR, SFDVKD. V was cut by 6 bases and J by 0 bases, with 10 bases left in between. Here the CDR3 DNA reads TGTGCCACCAGTCCCGGGGAGTACCAAGAGACCCAGTACTTC. Its protein is CATSPGEYQETQYF.